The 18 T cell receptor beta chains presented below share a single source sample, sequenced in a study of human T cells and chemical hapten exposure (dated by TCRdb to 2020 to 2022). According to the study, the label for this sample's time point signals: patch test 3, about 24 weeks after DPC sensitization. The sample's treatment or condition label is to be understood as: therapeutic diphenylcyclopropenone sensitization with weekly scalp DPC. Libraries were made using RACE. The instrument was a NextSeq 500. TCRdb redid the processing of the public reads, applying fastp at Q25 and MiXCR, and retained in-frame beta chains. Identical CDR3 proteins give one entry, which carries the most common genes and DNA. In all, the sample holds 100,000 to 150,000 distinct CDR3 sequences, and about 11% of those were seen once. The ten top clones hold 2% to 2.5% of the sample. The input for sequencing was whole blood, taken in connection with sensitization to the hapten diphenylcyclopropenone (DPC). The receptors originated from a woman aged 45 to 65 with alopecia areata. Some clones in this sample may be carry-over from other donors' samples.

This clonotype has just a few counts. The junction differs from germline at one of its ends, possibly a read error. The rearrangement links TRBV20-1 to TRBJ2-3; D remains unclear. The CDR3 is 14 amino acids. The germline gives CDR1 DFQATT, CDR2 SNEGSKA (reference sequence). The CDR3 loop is CSALRTVSTYTQYF. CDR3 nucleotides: TGCAGTGCTCTTCGGACGGTATCCACATATACGCAGTATTTT.

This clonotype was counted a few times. CDR3 amino acids: CASSRGLGETQYF. Here the CDR3 DNA reads TGTGCCAGCAGTAGGGGACTAGGAGAGACCCAGTACTTC. The chain is built from TRBV6-5 and TRBJ2-5; 8 nucleotides align to TRBD2. CDR3 size: 13 residues. Germline loops: CDR1 MNHEY, CDR2 SVGAGI. J lost 4 bases, V lost 5 bases, and 3 bases had no gene match.

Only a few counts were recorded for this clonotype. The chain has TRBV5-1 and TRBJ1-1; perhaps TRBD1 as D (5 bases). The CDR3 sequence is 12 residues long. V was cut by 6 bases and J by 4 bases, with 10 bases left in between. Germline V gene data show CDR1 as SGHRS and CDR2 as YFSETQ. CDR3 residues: CASNDGGTEAFF. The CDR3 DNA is TGCGCCAGCAATGATGGGGGCACTGAAGCTTTCTTT.

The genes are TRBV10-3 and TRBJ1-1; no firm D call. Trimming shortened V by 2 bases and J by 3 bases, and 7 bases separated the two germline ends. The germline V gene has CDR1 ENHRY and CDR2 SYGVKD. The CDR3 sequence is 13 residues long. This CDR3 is CAISENAYTEAFF. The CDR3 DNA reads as TGTGCCATCAGTGAGAATGCGTACACTGAAGCTTTCTTT.

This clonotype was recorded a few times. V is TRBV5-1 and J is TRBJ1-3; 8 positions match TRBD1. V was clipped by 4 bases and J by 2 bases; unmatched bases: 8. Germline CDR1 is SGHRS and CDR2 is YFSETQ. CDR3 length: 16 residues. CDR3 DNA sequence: TGCGCCAGCAGCCTAACAGGGGGATCTGCTGGAAACACCATATATTTT. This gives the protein CASSLTGGSAGNTIYF.

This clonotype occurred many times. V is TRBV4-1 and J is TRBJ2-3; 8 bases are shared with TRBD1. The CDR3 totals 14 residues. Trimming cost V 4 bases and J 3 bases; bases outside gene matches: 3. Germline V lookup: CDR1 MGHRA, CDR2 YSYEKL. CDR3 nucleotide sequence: TGCGCCAGCAGCCGAGGGGACAGGACAGATACGCAGTATTTT. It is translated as CASSRGDRTDTQYF.

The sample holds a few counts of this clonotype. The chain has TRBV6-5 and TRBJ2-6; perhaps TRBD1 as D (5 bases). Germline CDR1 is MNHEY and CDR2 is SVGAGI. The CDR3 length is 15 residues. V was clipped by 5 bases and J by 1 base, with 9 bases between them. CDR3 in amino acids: CASSTGASGANVLTF. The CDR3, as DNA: TGTGCCAGCAGTACTGGGGCGTCTGGGGCCAACGTCCTGACTTTC.

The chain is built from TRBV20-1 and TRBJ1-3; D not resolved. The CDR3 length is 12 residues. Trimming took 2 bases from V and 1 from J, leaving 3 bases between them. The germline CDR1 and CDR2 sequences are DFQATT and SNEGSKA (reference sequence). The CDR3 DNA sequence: TGCAGTGCTAGACTGTCTGGAAACACCATATATTTT. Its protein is CSARLSGNTIYF.

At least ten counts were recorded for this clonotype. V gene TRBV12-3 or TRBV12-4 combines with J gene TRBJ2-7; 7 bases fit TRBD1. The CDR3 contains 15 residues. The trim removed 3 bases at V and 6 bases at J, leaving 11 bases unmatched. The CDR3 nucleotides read TGTGCCAGCAGTTTTCACGGGCAGGGGGAAAGCGAGCAGTACTTC. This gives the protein CASSFHGQGESEQYF.

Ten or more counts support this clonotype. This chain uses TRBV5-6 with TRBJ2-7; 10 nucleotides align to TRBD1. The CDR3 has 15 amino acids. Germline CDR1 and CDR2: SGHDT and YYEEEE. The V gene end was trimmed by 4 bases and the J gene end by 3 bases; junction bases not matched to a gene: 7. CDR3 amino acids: CASSARGQGSYEQYF. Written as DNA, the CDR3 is TGTGCCAGCAGCGCGCGGGGACAGGGGAGCTACGAGCAGTACTTC.

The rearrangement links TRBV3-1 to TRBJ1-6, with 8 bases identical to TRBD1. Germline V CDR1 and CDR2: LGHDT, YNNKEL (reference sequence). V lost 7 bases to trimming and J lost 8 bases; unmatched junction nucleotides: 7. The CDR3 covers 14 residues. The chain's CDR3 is CASNSGGTDSPLHF. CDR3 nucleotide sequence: TGTGCCAGCAACTCAGGGGGCACTGATTCACCCCTCCACTTT.

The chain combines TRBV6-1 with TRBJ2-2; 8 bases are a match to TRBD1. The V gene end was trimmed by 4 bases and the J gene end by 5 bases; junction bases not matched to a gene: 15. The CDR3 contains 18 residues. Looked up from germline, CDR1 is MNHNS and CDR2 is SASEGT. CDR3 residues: CASSGSAGGPTRTGELFF. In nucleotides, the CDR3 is TGTGCCAGCAGTGGGAGTGCAGGGGGCCCCACGCGGACCGGGGAGCTGTTTTTT.

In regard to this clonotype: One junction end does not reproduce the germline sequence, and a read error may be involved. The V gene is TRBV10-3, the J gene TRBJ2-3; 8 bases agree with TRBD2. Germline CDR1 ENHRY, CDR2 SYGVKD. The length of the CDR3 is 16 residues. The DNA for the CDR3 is TGTACCATCAGTGAGAAGGCGGGAGGTGGCCCAGATACGCAGTATTTT. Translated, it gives CTISEKAGGGPDTQYF.

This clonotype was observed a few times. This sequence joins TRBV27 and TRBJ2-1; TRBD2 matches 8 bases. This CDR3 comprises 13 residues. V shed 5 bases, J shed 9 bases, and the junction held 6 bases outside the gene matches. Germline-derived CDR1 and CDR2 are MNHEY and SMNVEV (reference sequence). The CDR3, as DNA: TGTGCCAGCAGTCCGGGACTAGTTGGTGAGCAGTTCTTC. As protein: CASSPGLVGEQFF.

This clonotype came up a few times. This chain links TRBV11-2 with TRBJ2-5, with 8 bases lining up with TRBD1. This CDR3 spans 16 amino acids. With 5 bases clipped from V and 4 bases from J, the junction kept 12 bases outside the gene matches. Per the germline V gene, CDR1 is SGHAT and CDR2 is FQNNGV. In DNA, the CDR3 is TGTGCCAGCAGCCATGGACAGGGAGGAGGTCGAGAGACCCAGTACTTC. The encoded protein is CASSHGQGGGRETQYF.

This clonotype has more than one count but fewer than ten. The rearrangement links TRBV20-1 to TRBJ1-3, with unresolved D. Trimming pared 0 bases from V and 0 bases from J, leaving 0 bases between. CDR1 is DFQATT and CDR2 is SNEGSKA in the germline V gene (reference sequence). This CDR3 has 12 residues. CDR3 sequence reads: CSARDSGNTIYF. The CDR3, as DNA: TGCAGTGCTAGAGACTCTGGAAACACCATATATTTT.

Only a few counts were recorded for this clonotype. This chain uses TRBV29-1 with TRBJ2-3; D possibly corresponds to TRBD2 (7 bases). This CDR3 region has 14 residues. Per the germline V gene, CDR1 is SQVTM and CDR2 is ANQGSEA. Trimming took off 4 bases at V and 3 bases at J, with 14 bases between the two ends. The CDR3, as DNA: TGCAGCGTTGCAGGCAGGGGAGGGACAGATACGCAGTATTTT. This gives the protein CSVAGRGGTDTQYF.

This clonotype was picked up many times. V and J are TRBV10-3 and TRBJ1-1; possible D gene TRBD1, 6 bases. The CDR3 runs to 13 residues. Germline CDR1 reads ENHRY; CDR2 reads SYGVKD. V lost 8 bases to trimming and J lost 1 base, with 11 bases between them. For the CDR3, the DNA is TGTGCCATCGGTACAGGGACGAACACTGAAGCTTTCTTT. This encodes CAIGTGTNTEAFF.